The clone carrying this T cell receptor beta chain was seen ten or more times. This record belongs to a study of T cells in Graves' hyperthyroidism and ophthalmopathy. RNA transcripts gave rise to amplified TCR beta CDR3 regions. The primer set for the first-round RT-PCR of the TCR CDR3 was HTBI. MiXCR was run by TCRdb on the multiplex PCR reads, yielding one entry per CDR3 protein. The sample lists about 320,000 distinct CDR3 sequences, approximately 17% occurring once. PBMCs were derived from more than 8 ml fresh peripheral blood. V was shortened by 6 bases and J by 1 base, with 14 bases between the two germline ends. The CDR3 extends over 15 amino acids. Germline V gene sequence: CDR1 SGHRS, CDR2 YFSETQ.

The chain links TRBV5-1 to TRBJ2-4; D is perhaps TRBD1 or TRBD2 (5 bases each). The sequence derives from a man between 25 and 39 years old with Graves' hyperthyroidism. The sample taken for sequencing was blood. The CDR3 region has the DNA TGCGCCAGCACGCCCCCCGGGACCGCCAAAAACATTCAGTACTTC. Its protein is CASTPPGTAKNIQYF.